These T cell receptor beta chains were read from a single sample in a study of blood T cell repertoires in COVID-19. Data came from immunoSEQ multiplex PCR; TCRdb stores just in-frame clones and leaves some out. Seen here are about 260,000 clones, about 80% observed once, and the top ten hold around 10%. Input material: peripheral blood. Receptors originate from a woman in her forties or fifties who had recovered from COVID-19. Both conserved end residues are part of each CDR3. A D gene is named only where the DNA matches it firmly. Clone size is not always given. Where it is, it says once, few, many or a class for expanded clones.

abundance: -
v_gene: TRBV20-1
d_gene: -
j_gene: TRBJ1-1
CDR3nt: TGCAGTGCTAGGTTCCTCACTGAAGCTTTCTTT
CDR3aa: CSARFLTEAFF

abundance: once
v_gene: TRBV11-2
d_gene: -
j_gene: TRBJ2-7
CDR3nt: TGTGCCAGCAGCTTAGCAACAGACTACGAGCAGTACTTC
CDR3aa: CASSLATDYEQYF

abundance: -
v_gene: TRBV7-2
d_gene: TRBD2
j_gene: TRBJ2-1
CDR3nt: TGTGCCAGCAGCAATCGACTAGCGGGAACGGATGAGCAGTTCTTC
CDR3aa: CASSNRLAGTDEQFF

abundance: -
v_gene: TRBV28
d_gene: -
j_gene: TRBJ1-2
CDR3nt: TGTGCCAGCCATAGACAGCCCTATGGCTACACCTTC
CDR3aa: CASHRQPYGYTF

abundance: -
v_gene: TRBV18
d_gene: -
j_gene: TRBJ1-5
CDR3nt: TGTGCCAGCTCACCCCTATCAACGGGTCAGCCCCAGCATTTT
CDR3aa: CASSPLSTGQPQHF

abundance: -
v_gene: TRBV27
d_gene: TRBD1
j_gene: TRBJ2-1
CDR3nt: TGTGCCAGCAGTACACCGGGACAGCTATCCTACAATGAGCAGTTCTTC
CDR3aa: CASSTPGQLSYNEQFF

abundance: -
v_gene: TRBV19
d_gene: TRBD1
j_gene: TRBJ1-1
CDR3nt: TGTGCCAGTAGTATAGAGGGGCACAGGGGGAACACTGAAGCTTTCTTT
CDR3aa: CASSIEGHRGNTEAFF

abundance: -
v_gene: TRBV7-3
d_gene: TRBD2
j_gene: TRBJ2-3
CDR3nt: TGTGCCAGCAGCTCCTCCCCTTGGACTAGCGCTAACACAGATACGCAGTATTTT
CDR3aa: CASSSSPWTSANTDTQYF

abundance: -
v_gene: TRBV19
d_gene: -
j_gene: TRBJ1-2
CDR3nt: TGTGCCAGTAGTTCGTCCGGGTCGGGAGGGTATGGCTACACCTTC
CDR3aa: CASSSSGSGGYGYTF

abundance: once
v_gene: TRBV28
d_gene: -
j_gene: TRBJ2-2
CDR3nt: TGTGCCAGCAGTTTGGGCGGGATGAACACCGGGGAGCTGTTTTTT
CDR3aa: CASSLGGMNTGELFF

abundance: many
v_gene: TRBV19
d_gene: TRBD1
j_gene: TRBJ1-6
CDR3nt: TGTGCCAGTAGACATGCTAACAGGGGAAATTCACCCCTCCACTTT
CDR3aa: CASRHANRGNSPLHF

abundance: once
v_gene: TRBV27
d_gene: TRBD1
j_gene: TRBJ2-7
CDR3nt: TGTGCCAGCAGCGCCGGGACAGGGGACTACGAGCAGTACTTC
CDR3aa: CASSAGTGDYEQYF

abundance: -
v_gene: TRBV29-1
d_gene: TRBD2
j_gene: TRBJ2-7
CDR3nt: TGCAGCGTTGAGCTGGGGGGGGGTACCCACGAGCAGTACTTC
CDR3aa: CSVELGGGTHEQYF

abundance: -
v_gene: TRBV27
d_gene: -
j_gene: TRBJ1-2
CDR3nt: TGTGCCAGCAGCGATCTCGTAGGGGAGGGTAACTATGGCTACACCTTC
CDR3aa: CASSDLVGEGNYGYTF

abundance: -
v_gene: TRBV3-1/TRBV3-2
d_gene: -
j_gene: TRBJ1-2
CDR3nt: TGTGCCAGCAGCCAAGACACTCAGGGGTATGGCTACACCTTC
CDR3aa: CASSQDTQGYGYTF

abundance: -
v_gene: TRBV3-1/TRBV3-2
d_gene: -
j_gene: TRBJ1-2
CDR3nt: TGTGCCAGCAGCCCAAATACTGACTATGGCTACACCTTC
CDR3aa: CASSPNTDYGYTF

abundance: -
v_gene: TRBV9
d_gene: TRBD1
j_gene: TRBJ1-1
CDR3nt: TGTGCCAGCAGCGCACGACAGGGTGGTACTACTGAAGCTTTCTTT
CDR3aa: CASSARQGGTTEAFF

abundance: -
v_gene: TRBV12-3/TRBV12-4
d_gene: -
j_gene: TRBJ2-7
CDR3nt: TGTGCCAGCAGTTTAGCTCGAGGTTACGAGCAGTACTTC
CDR3aa: CASSLARGYEQYF

abundance: -
v_gene: TRBV6-2/TRBV6-3
d_gene: TRBD1
j_gene: TRBJ2-7
CDR3nt: TGTGCCAGCAGTAAGGGGGCGGTCGAGCAGTACTTC
CDR3aa: CASSKGAVEQYF

abundance: -
v_gene: TRBV7-8
d_gene: -
j_gene: TRBJ1-5
CDR3nt: TGTGCCAGCAGCTTAAGATTCAACAGGGGCAATCAGCCCCAGCATTTT
CDR3aa: CASSLRFNRGNQPQHF

abundance: -
v_gene: TRBV10-3
d_gene: -
j_gene: TRBJ2-1
CDR3nt: TGTGCCATCAGTGAGTCGGATTTTCATCAGGGCGGTGAGCAGTTCTTC
CDR3aa: CAISESDFHQGGEQFF

abundance: -
v_gene: TRBV7-2
d_gene: TRBD2
j_gene: TRBJ2-3
CDR3nt: TGTGCCAGCAGCTTAGGCGGGAGGGCCTTCGCAGATACGCAGTATTTT
CDR3aa: CASSLGGRAFADTQYF

abundance: few
v_gene: TRBV28
d_gene: TRBD1
j_gene: TRBJ1-5
CDR3nt: TGTGCCAGCAGTTTATCCCGCAGGGGGGTGAGCAATCAGCCCCAGCATTTT
CDR3aa: CASSLSRRGVSNQPQHF

abundance: -
v_gene: TRBV18
d_gene: -
j_gene: TRBJ2-7
CDR3nt: TGTGCCAGCTCACCACCCTCAGCGGCCGGTGTGGAGCAGTACTTC
CDR3aa: CASSPPSAAGVEQYF

abundance: -
v_gene: TRBV7-2
d_gene: -
j_gene: TRBJ2-3
CDR3nt: TGTGCCAGCAGCTTCCCCCCGGGCGCGGGGGCCCCTACGCAGTATTTT
CDR3aa: CASSFPPGAGAPTQYF

abundance: -
v_gene: TRBV4-2
d_gene: TRBD1
j_gene: TRBJ2-2
CDR3nt: TGTGCCAGCAGCCAACCGGGACAGGGGCTTCCCGGGGAGCTGTTTTTT
CDR3aa: CASSQPGQGLPGELFF

abundance: -
v_gene: TRBV9
d_gene: -
j_gene: TRBJ1-1
CDR3nt: TGTGCCAGCAGCGTAGTAGGCGGAAGGGGGTCTGAAGCTTTCTTT
CDR3aa: CASSVVGGRGSEAFF

abundance: -
v_gene: TRBV7-3
d_gene: TRBD1
j_gene: TRBJ1-2
CDR3nt: TGTGCCAGCAGCTTGGGACAGGGCGACTATGGCTACACCTTC
CDR3aa: CASSLGQGDYGYTF

abundance: -
v_gene: TRBV30
d_gene: -
j_gene: TRBJ1-3
CDR3nt: TGTGCCTGGACAGGGGTCAAAGGAAACACCATATATTTT
CDR3aa: CAWTGVKGNTIYF

abundance: -
v_gene: TRBV5-1
d_gene: TRBD1
j_gene: TRBJ2-7
CDR3nt: TGCGCCAGCAGCCCCGGGACAGGGTTGGGATCCTACGAGCAGTACTTC
CDR3aa: CASSPGTGLGSYEQYF

abundance: -
v_gene: TRBV5-1
d_gene: TRBD2
j_gene: TRBJ2-1
CDR3nt: TGCGCCAGCAGCTCCAGCGGGGGCACCTACAATGAGCAGTTCTTC
CDR3aa: CASSSSGGTYNEQFF

abundance: few
v_gene: TRBV5-1
d_gene: TRBD1
j_gene: TRBJ1-4
CDR3nt: TGCGCCAGCAGCCCCAGGGGGAATGAGGAAAAACTGTTTTTT
CDR3aa: CASSPRGNEEKLFF